This T cell receptor beta chain originates from a study of shared clonotypes between healthy human individuals. Method: immunoSEQ multiplex PCR; TCRdb's copy keeps in-frame clones and lacks some. The repertoire has 98,000 or so clones, 68% of them found once; the top ten carry about 25%. Study observations and caveats: The low donor count limited represented genetic and exposure-history diversity.

Adult donors, all healthy and HIV-negative, had no recent acute infections or vaccinations. The CDR3 contains 15 residues. V was trimmed by 1 base and J by 2 bases, leaving 9 bases between them. Germline V gene data show CDR1 as SGHTA and CDR2 as FQGNSA. As concerns this clone: Its antigen is undetermined.

The V call is TRBV7-2, the J call TRBJ2-1, with D unclear. The source material was memory CD8+ T cells sorted from blood. Subset specified: CD45RO+ cells pooled with CCR7-negative TemRA cells. The clonotype originates from a woman in her 30s in good health. CDR3 region: CASSLGALTYNEQFF. CDR3 bases: TGTGCCAGCAGCTTAGGCGCACTAACCTACAATGAGCAGTTCTTC.